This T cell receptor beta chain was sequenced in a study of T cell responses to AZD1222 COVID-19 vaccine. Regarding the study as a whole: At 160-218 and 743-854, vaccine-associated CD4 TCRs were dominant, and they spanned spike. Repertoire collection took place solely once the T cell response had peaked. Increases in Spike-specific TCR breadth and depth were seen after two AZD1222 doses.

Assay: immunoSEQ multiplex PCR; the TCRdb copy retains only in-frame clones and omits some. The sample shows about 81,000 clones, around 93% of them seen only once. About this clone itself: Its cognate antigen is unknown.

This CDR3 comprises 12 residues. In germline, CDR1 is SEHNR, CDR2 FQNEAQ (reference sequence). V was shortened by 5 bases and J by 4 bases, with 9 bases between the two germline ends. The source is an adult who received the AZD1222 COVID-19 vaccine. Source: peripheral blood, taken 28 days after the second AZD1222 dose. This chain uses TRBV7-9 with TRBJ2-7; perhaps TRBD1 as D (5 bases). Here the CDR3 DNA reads TGTGCCAGCAGCAAGACAGTATACGAGCAGTACTTC. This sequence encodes CASSKTVYEQYF.